The entry that follows covers one T cell receptor beta chain sequence. Its antigen is unknown. Unique molecular identifiers had been added to the TCR beta cDNA libraries. TCRdb re-analysed the PCR reads in MiXCR, keeping a single row per CDR3 protein. Of 500,000 to 600,000 distinct CDR3 sequences in the sample, roughly 45% were seen once. In germline, CDR1 is DFQATT, CDR2 SNEGSKA (reference sequence). V lost 1 base and J 7 bases, leaving 21 bases between the germline ends. The CDR3 length is 16 residues. The data were taken from a study of post-analysis software for immune sequencing data. The study's findings and limits: Patients carried a handful of TRBV segments more frequently than controls did, and TRBV5-6, TRBV5-1 and TRBV20-1 were among them.

This chain joins TRBV20-1 and TRBJ2-3; possible D gene TRBD2, 5 bases. The sequenced material came from blood. This TCR was sampled from a girl aged 5-17 years with multiple sclerosis. CDR3: CSARAISIGIRYTQYF. CDR3 in DNA: TGCAGTGCTAGAGCTATATCCATCGGGATTAGGTATACGCAGTATTTT.